This TCR beta chain was found in a study of CD8 T cells in ankylosing spondylitis. Study results and caveats: One TCR beta motif, made up of eight highly homologous variants, appeared characteristic of ankylosing spondylitis blood. In the blood and synovial fluid of reactive arthritis, some motif variants had been previously reported.

Researchers built TCR beta libraries using quantitative 5'-RACE with molecular barcodes. MiXCR, applied by TCRdb to the 5' RACE reads, yields one record per CDR3 protein. The sample has about 130,000 distinct CDR3 sequences; 5.5% to 7.5% are singletons. This clonotype was counted many times. No antigen is known for it. There are 14 residues in the CDR3. V lost 0 bases to trimming and J lost 6 bases, with 9 bases between them. Germline CDR1 SGHRS, CDR2 YFSETQ. This rearrangement joins TRBV5-1 to TRBJ2-2, with D tentatively TRBD1 (5 bases). The sample was blood, either unsorted or a sorted T cell fraction (not recorded which). The source of this sequence is a female donor with ankylosing spondylitis or in good health (not recorded which). The CDR3 protein is CASSLGQQAGELFF. The CDR3 DNA reads TGCGCCAGCAGCTTGGGACAGCAGGCCGGGGAGCTGTTTTTT.